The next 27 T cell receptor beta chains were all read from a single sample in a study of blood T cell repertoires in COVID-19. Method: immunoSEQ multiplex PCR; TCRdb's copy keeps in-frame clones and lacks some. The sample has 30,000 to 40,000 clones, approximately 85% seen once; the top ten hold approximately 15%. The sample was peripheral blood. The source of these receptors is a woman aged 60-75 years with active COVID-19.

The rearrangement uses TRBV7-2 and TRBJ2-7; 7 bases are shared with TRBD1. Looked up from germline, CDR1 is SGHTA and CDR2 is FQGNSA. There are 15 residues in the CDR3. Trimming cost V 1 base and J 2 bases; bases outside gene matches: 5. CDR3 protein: CASSLEGQTTYEQYF. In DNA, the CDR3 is TGTGCCAGCAGCTTAGAGGGACAGACTACCTACGAGCAGTACTTC.

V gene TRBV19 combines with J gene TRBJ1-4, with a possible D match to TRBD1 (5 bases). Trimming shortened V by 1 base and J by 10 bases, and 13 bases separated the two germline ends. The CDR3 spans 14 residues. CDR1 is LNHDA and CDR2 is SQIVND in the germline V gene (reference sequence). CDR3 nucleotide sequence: TGTGCCAGTAGTATAGGGGGCCCATCGGGAAAACTGTTTTTT. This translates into CASSIGGPSGKLFF.

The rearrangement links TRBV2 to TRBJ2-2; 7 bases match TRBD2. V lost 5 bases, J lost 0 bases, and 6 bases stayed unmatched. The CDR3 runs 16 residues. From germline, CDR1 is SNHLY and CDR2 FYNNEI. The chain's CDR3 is CASSSRGVANTGELFF. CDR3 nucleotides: TGTGCCAGCAGTTCTCGGGGGGTAGCGAACACCGGGGAGCTGTTTTTT. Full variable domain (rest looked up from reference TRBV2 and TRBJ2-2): EPEVTQTPSHQVTQMGQEVILRCVPISNHLYFYWYRQILGQKVEFLVSFYNNEISEKSEIFDDQFSVERPDGSNFTLKIRSTKLEDSAMYFCASSSRGVANTGELFFGEGSRLTVL.

The CDR3 coding sequence is TGCGCCAGCACGGTCCTAGCAACTAGCACAGATACGCAGTATTTT. Translation: CASTVLATSTDTQYF. The chain combines TRBV5-1 with TRBJ2-3, with a possible D match to TRBD2 (5 bases). The V and J ends lost 6 bases and 0 bases respectively, with 14 bases between them. The CDR3 contains 15 residues. CDR1 is SGHRS, CDR2 YFSETQ, per germline. Combining the CDR3 with reference TRBV5-1 and TRBJ2-3 gives the whole variable domain KAGVTQTPRYLIKTRGQQVTLSCSPISGHRSVSWYQQTPGQGLQFLFEYFSETQRNKGNFPGRFSGRQFSNSRSEMNVSTLELGDSALYLCASTVLATSTDTQYFGPGTRLTVL.

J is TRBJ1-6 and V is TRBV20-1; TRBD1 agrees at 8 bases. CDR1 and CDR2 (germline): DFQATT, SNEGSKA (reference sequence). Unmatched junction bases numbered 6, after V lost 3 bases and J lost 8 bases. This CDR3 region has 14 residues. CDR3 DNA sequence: TGCAGTGCTAGTTGGACAGGGAAGTATTCACCCCTCCACTTT. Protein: CSASWTGKYSPLHF.

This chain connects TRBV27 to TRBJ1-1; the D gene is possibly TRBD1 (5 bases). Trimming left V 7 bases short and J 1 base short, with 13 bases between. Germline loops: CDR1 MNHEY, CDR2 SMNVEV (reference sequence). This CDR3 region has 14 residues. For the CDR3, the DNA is TGTGCCAGCAAATTTCAGGGATCGAACACTGAAGCTTTCTTT. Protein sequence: CASKFQGSNTEAFF.

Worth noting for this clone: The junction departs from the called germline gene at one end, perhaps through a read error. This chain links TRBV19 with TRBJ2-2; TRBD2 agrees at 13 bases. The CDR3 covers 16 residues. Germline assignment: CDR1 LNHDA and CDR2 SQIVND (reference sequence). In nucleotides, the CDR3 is TGTGCCAGTAGCATAGGGACTAGCGGGATAGTTGGTGAGCTGTTTTTT. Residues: CASSIGTSGIVGELFF. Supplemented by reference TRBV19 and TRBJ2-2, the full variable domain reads DGGITQSPKYLFRKEGQNVTLSCEQNLNHDAMYWYRQDPGQGLRLIYYSQIVNDFQKGDIAEGYSVSREKKESFPLTVTSAQKNPTAFYLCASSIGTSGIVGELFFGEGSRLTVL.

The CDR3 loop reads CASSGTGEQPQHF. The CDR3 nucleotides read TGTGCCAGCAGTGGGACAGGGGAGCAGCCCCAGCATTTT. The V gene is TRBV2, the J gene TRBJ1-5; 9 bases agree with TRBD1. The germline gives CDR1 SNHLY, CDR2 FYNNEI. The CDR3 loop spans 13 amino acids. Trimming cost V 4 bases and J 7 bases; bases outside gene matches: 2.

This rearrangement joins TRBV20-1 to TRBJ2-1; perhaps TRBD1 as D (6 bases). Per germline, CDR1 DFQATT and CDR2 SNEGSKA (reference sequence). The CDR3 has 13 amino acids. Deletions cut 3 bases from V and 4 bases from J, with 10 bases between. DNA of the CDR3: TGCAGTGCTAGTTCCGACAGGTACAATGAGCAGTTCTTC. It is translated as CSASSDRYNEQFF.

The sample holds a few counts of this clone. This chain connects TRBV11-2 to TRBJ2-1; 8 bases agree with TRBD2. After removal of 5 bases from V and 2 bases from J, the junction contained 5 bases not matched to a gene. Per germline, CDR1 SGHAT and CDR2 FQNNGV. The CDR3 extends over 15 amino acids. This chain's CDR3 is CASSTLAGTYNEQFF. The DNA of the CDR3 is TGTGCCAGCAGCACCCTAGCGGGCACCTACAATGAGCAGTTCTTC.

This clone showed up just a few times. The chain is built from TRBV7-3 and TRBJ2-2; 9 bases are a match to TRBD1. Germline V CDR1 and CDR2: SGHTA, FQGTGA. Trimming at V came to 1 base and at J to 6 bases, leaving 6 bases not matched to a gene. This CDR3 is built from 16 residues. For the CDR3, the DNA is TGTGCCAGCAGCTTAATGGGACAGGGCTCGCCCGGGGAGCTGTTTTTT. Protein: CASSLMGQGSPGELFF.

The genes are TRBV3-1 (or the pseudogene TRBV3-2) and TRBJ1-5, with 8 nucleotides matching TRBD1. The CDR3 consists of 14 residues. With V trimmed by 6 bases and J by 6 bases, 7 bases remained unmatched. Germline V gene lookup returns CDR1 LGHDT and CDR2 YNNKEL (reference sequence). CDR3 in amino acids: CASSGQGFGQPQHF. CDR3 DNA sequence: TGTGCCAGCAGTGGACAGGGTTTCGGTCAGCCCCAGCATTTT.

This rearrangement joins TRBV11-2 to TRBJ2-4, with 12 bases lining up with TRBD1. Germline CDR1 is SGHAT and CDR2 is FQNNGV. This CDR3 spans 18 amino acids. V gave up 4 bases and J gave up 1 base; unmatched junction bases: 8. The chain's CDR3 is CASSSQGQGAFAKNIQYF. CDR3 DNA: TGTGCCAGCAGCTCCCAGGGACAGGGGGCTTTTGCCAAAAACATTCAGTACTTC.

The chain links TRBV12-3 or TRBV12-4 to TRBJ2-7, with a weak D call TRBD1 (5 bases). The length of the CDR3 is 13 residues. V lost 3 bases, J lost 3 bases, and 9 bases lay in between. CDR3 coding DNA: TGTGCCAGCAGTTTTTGGCAGGGCTACGAGCAGTACTTC. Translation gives CASSFWQGYEQYF.

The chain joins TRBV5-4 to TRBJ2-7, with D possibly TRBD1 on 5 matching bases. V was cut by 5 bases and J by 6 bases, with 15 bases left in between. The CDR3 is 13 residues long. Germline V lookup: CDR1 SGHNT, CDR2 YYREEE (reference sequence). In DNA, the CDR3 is TGTGCCAGCAGACGTGACCCAGGGTTCGAGCAGTACTTC. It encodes CASRRDPGFEQYF.

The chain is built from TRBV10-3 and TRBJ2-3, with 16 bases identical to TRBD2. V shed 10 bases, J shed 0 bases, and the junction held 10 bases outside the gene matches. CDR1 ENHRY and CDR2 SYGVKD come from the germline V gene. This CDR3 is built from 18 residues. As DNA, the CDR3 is TGTGCCACCGCTGGGGGGACTAGCGGGAGGGCCAGCACAGATACGCAGTATTTT. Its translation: CATAGGTSGRASTDTQYF.

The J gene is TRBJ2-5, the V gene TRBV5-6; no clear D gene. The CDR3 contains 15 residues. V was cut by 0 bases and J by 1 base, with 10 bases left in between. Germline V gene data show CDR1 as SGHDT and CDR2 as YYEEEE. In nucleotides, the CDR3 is TGTGCCAGCAGCTTGGGTGTGTCTAGCCAAGAGACCCAGTACTTC. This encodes CASSLGVSSQETQYF. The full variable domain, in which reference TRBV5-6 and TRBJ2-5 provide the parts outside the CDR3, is DAGVTQSPTHLIKTRGQQVTLRCSPKSGHDTVSWYQQALGQGPQFIFQYYEEEERQRGNFPDRFSGHQFPNYSSELNVNALLLGDSALYLCASSLGVSSQETQYFGPGTRLLVL.

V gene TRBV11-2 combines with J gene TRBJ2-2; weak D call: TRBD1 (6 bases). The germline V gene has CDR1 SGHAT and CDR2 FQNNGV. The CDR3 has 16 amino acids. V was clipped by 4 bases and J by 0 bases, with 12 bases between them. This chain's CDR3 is CASSSTGPTNTGELFF. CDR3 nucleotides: TGTGCCAGCAGCTCAACAGGGCCCACGAACACCGGGGAGCTGTTTTTT.

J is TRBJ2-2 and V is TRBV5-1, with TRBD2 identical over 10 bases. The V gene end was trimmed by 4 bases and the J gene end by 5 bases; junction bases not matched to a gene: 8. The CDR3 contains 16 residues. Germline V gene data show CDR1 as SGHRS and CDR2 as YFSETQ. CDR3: CASSARLAGVTGELFF. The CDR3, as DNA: TGCGCCAGCAGCGCCCGGCTAGCGGGAGTAACCGGGGAGCTGTTTTTT. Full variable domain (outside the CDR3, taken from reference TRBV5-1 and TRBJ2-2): KAGVTQTPRYLIKTRGQQVTLSCSPISGHRSVSWYQQTPGQGLQFLFEYFSETQRNKGNFPGRFSGRQFSNSRSEMNVSTLELGDSALYLCASSARLAGVTGELFFGEGSRLTVL.

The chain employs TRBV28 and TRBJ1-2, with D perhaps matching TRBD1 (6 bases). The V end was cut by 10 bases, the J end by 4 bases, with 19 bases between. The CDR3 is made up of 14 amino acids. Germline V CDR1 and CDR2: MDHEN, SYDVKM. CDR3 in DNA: TGTGCCACCCAGGGGTCGGGTCGAGGCTATGGCTACACCTTC. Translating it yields CATQGSGRGYGYTF.

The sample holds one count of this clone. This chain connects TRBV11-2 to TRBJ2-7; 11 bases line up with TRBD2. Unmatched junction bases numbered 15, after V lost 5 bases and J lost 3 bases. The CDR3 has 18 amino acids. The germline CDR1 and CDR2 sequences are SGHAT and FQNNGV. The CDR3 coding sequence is TGTGCCAGCAGCCCACACCAGCTTAGCGGGAGGGTCTTCTACGAGCAGTACTTC. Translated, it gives CASSPHQLSGRVFYEQYF.

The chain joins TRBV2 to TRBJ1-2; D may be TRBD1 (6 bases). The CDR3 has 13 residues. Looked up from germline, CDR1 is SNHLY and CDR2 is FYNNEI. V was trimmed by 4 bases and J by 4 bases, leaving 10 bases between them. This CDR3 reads CASSVSGVYGYTF. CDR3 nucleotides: TGTGCCAGCAGTGTCTCAGGGGTCTATGGCTACACCTTC. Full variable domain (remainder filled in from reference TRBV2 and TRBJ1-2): EPEVTQTPSHQVTQMGQEVILRCVPISNHLYFYWYRQILGQKVEFLVSFYNNEISEKSEIFDDQFSVERPDGSNFTLKIRSTKLEDSAMYFCASSVSGVYGYTFGSGTRLTVV.

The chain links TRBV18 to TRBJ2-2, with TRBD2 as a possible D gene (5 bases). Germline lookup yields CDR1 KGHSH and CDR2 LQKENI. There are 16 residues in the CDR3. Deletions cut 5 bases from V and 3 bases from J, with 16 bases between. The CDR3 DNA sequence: TGTGCCAGCTCATCCCTAACTAGTTGGGACACCGGGGAGCTGTTTTTT. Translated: CASSSLTSWDTGELFF.

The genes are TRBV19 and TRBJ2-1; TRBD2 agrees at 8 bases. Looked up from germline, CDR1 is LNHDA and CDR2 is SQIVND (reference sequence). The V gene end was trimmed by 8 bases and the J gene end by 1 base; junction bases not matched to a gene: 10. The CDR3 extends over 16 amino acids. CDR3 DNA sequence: TGTGCCAGTTCCCAATTCTTAGCGGGGTCCTACAATGAGCAGTTCTTC. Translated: CASSQFLAGSYNEQFF.

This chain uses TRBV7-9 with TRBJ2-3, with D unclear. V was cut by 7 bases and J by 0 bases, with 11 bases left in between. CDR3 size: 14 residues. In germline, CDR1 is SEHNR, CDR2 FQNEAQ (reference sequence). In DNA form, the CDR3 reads TGTGCCAGCACCGGCCTAGGTAGCACAGATACGCAGTATTTT. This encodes CASTGLGSTDTQYF.

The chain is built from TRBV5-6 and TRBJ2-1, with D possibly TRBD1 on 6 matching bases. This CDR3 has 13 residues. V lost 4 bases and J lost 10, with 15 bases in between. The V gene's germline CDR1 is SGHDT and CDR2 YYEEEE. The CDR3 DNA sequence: TGTGCCAGCAGCGCGACAGGCTACGCCGAGCAGTTCTTC. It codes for CASSATGYAEQFF. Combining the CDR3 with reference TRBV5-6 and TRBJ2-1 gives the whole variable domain DAGVTQSPTHLIKTRGQQVTLRCSPKSGHDTVSWYQQALGQGPQFIFQYYEEEERQRGNFPDRFSGHQFPNYSSELNVNALLLGDSALYLCASSATGYAEQFFGPGTRLTVL.

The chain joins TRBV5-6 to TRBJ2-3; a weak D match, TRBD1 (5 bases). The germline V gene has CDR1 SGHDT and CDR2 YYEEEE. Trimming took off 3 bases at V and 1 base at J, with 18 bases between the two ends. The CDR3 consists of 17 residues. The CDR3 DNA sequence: TGTGCCAGCAGCTCAATCCTCCTAGGGGCGGGCACAGATACGCAGTATTTT. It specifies CASSSILLGAGTDTQYF. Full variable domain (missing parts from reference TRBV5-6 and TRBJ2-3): DAGVTQSPTHLIKTRGQQVTLRCSPKSGHDTVSWYQQALGQGPQFIFQYYEEEERQRGNFPDRFSGHQFPNYSSELNVNALLLGDSALYLCASSSILLGAGTDTQYFGPGTRLTVL.